This T cell receptor beta chain stems from a study of shared clonotypes between healthy human individuals. Some clones are missing from TCRdb's copy, which holds only in-frame ones; the method was immunoSEQ multiplex PCR. The data hold about 180,000 clones, with 85% to 95% observed a single time. Study findings and constraints: Some naive CD4 clonotypes, around 5%, turned up in common across a handful of donors. Naive subsets typically showed greater estimated richness than memory subsets. Few donors limited the genetic and exposure-history diversity represented.

Note on this clone: As yet, its antigen is unknown.

The germline V gene encodes CDR1 MDHEN and CDR2 SYDVKM. The CDR3 spans 14 residues. Losses at the gene ends were 5 bases for V and 2 bases for J; bases not matched to a gene: 5. Every contributor of samples was a Caucasian grown-up residing in Nashville, Tennessee. The TCR was taken from a woman aged 25 to 39 in good health. The V call is TRBV28, the J call TRBJ2-7, with 8 bases fitting TRBD1. Sequencing used naive CD4+ T cells sorted from blood. Subset defined: CD45RA+ positively selected. The CDR3 nucleotides read TGTGCCAGCAGTGCAGGACAGGGACCCTACGAGCAGTACTTC. Translated, it gives CASSAGQGPYEQYF.